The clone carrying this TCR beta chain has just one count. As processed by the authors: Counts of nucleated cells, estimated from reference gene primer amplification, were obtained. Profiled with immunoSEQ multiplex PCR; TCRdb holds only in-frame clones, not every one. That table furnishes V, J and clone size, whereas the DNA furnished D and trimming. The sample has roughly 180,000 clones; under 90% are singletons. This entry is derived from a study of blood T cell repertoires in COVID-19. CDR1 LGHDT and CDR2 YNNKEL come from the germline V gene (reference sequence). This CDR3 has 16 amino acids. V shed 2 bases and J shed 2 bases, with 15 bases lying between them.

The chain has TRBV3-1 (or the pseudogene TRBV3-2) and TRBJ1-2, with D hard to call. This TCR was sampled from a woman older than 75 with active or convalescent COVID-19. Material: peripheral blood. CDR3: CASSQLSREPNYGYTF. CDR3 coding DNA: TGTGCCAGCAGCCAACTTTCCCGGGAGCCCAACTATGGCTACACCTTC.